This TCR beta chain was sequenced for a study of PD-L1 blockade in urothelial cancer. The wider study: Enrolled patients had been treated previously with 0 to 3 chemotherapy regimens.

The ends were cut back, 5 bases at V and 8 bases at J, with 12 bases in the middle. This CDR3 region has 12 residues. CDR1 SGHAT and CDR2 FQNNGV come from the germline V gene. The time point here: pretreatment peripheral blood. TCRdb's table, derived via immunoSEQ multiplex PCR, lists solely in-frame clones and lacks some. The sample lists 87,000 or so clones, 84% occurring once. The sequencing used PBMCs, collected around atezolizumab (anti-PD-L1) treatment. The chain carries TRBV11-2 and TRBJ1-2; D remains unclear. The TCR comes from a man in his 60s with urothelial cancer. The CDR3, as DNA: TGTGCCAGCAGCCCCTGGGAGGACGGCTACACCTTC. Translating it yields CASSPWEDGYTF.